A single sample is the source of the 29 T cell receptor beta chains below, sequenced in a study of T cell therapy after organ transplantation. Time point specified: 20-29 weeks after completion of therapy. Profiling relied on immunoSEQ multiplex PCR, and the TCRdb table lists in-frame clones only, not all of them. In the table there are tens of thousands of clones, roughly 84% of which are singletons. Antigen specificity for these receptors is unknown. Sequences were derived from CD8+ T cells from blood, sampled after autologous CMV-specific T cell therapy. The receptors here all came from a human patient who had received a solid organ transplant and had CMV disease. Among the T cells, some may be from the graft donor.

This clone occurred once. The chain uses TRBV30 and TRBJ2-7; D might be TRBD1 (6 bases). Germline CDR1 is GTSNPN and CDR2 is SVGIG (reference sequence). V lost 3 bases, J lost 6 bases, and 18 bases lay in between. This CDR3 contains 14 residues. This CDR3 is CAWSPGVGEGEQYF. The CDR3 DNA reads as TGTGCCTGGAGCCCAGGGGTAGGAGAGGGCGAGCAGTACTTC.

The chain has TRBV27 and TRBJ2-1; 12 bases match TRBD2. The CDR3 has 16 amino acids. Losses at the gene ends were 7 bases for V and 2 bases for J; bases not matched to a gene: 6. Per the germline V gene, CDR1 is MNHEY and CDR2 is SMNVEV (reference sequence). The CDR3 region is CASNLLAGGTYNEQFF. CDR3 nucleotides: TGTGCCAGCAACCTACTAGCGGGAGGCACCTACAATGAGCAGTTCTTC.

The chain links TRBV28 to TRBJ2-3; 11 bases are a match to TRBD2. The CDR3 contains 18 residues. J lost 2 bases, V lost 3 bases, and 10 bases had no gene match. CDR1 and CDR2 (germline): MDHEN, SYDVKM. CDR3 loop: CASSFSPLLAGDTDTQYF. The CDR3 nucleotides are TGTGCCAGCAGTTTTTCTCCCTTACTAGCGGGAGACACAGATACGCAGTATTTT. The full variable domain, its missing parts supplied by reference TRBV28 and TRBJ2-3, is DVKVTQSSRYLVKRTGEKVFLECVQDMDHENMFWYRQDPGLGLRLIYFSYDVKMKEKGDIPEGYSVSREKKERFSLILESASTNQTSMYLCASSFSPLLAGDTDTQYFGPGTRLTVL.

V is TRBV4-1 and J is TRBJ1-1; D gene unclear. This CDR3 contains 13 residues. The germline V gene encodes CDR1 MGHRA and CDR2 YSYEKL. The ends were cut back, 5 bases at V and 4 bases at J, with 11 bases in the middle. The DNA for the CDR3 is TGCGCCAGCAGCTATACGGGGTTCACTGAAGCTTTCTTT. Its protein product is CASSYTGFTEAFF.

The chain couples TRBV4-1 to TRBJ2-7; D unclear. V was cut by 5 bases and J by 6 bases, with 17 bases left in between. Per germline, CDR1 MGHRA and CDR2 YSYEKL. The length of the CDR3 is 14 residues. The CDR3 DNA reads as TGCGCCAGCAGCTCGTTACCAGGCTTCGGCGAGCAGTACTTC. It codes for CASSSLPGFGEQYF.

The chain joins TRBV6-4 to TRBJ2-1; TRBD2 matches 14 bases. The CDR3 spans 16 residues. After removal of 8 bases from V and 7 bases from J, the junction contained 10 bases not matched to a gene. CDR1 is MRHNA and CDR2 is SNTAGT in the germline V gene. The DNA of the CDR3 is TGTGCCAGCCGCCCGGACGGGACTAGCGGGAGAAATGAGCAGTTCTTC. Translating it yields CASRPDGTSGRNEQFF.

CDR3: CASSFRVGNQPQHF. Here the CDR3 DNA reads TGTGCCAGCAGTTTTAGGGTGGGGAATCAGCCCCAGCATTTT. The V gene is TRBV28, the J gene TRBJ1-5; no clear D gene. Trimming took 3 bases from V and 4 from J, leaving 10 bases between them. Germline loops: CDR1 MDHEN, CDR2 SYDVKM. This CDR3 is 14 amino acids long.

The CDR3 DNA reads as TGTGCCAGCAGCTTAGGCGTAGCGGGATACGATGAGCAGTTCTTC. Amino acid sequence: CASSLGVAGYDEQFF. The genes are TRBV7-3 and TRBJ2-1, with 8 positions matching TRBD2. From germline, CDR1 is SGHTA and CDR2 FQGTGA. The CDR3 runs 15 residues. Trimming took 2 bases from V and 8 from J; bases not matched to a gene: 8.

This chain connects TRBV27 to TRBJ2-7; D may be TRBD1 (6 bases). V was pared by 4 bases and J by 9 bases, with 16 bases between. There are 13 residues in the CDR3. CDR1 is MNHEY and CDR2 is SMNVEV in the germline V gene (reference sequence). CDR3 loop: CASSSTSQGVQYF. The CDR3 coding sequence is TGTGCCAGCAGTTCGACCTCACAGGGTGTGCAGTACTTC.

V and J are TRBV4-3 and TRBJ2-3, with 12 nucleotides matching TRBD2. In germline, CDR1 is LGHNA, CDR2 YSLEER. The CDR3 length is 15 residues. V was clipped by 1 base and J by 12 bases; unmatched bases: 8. The CDR3, as DNA: TGCGCCAGCAGCCAAGGACTAGCGGGAGCCTCTCCCCAGTATTTT. Translation: CASSQGLAGASPQYF.

The V gene is TRBV6-5, the J gene TRBJ2-2; the D is unclear. CDR1 and CDR2 from the germline V gene are MNHEY and SVGAGI. Trimming stripped 1 base from V and 5 bases from J, with 5 bases between. The CDR3 covers 13 residues. The DNA of the CDR3 is TGTGCCAGCAGTTACTATGGGACCGGGGAGCTGTTTTTT. This encodes CASSYYGTGELFF.

The table lists this clone with a count of one. This chain links TRBV5-1 with TRBJ2-5; no clear D. Trimming took 4 bases from V and 4 from J, leaving 2 bases between them. The germline V gene encodes CDR1 SGHRS and CDR2 YFSETQ. This CDR3 is built from 10 residues. CDR3 amino acids: CASSGETQYF. CDR3 sequence (DNA): TGCGCCAGCAGCGGAGAGACCCAGTACTTC.

This sequence joins TRBV27 and TRBJ1-2; no definite D call. Trimming removed 2 bases from V and 0 bases from J, with 10 bases in between. Germline V gene lookup returns CDR1 MNHEY and CDR2 SMNVEV (reference sequence). The CDR3 runs to 15 residues. The CDR3 is CASSLSPAANYGYTF. Here the CDR3 DNA reads TGTGCCAGCAGTTTAAGCCCAGCCGCTAACTATGGCTACACCTTC.

The chain couples TRBV7-2 to TRBJ2-1; 12 bases fit TRBD1. The CDR3 is 15 amino acids. Trimming at V came to 5 bases and at J to 4 bases, leaving 3 bases not matched to a gene. Germline CDR1 is SGHTA and CDR2 is FQGNSA. The CDR3 loop reads CASSLGQGAYNEQFF. In DNA, the CDR3 is TGTGCCAGCAGCCTGGGACAGGGGGCATACAATGAGCAGTTCTTC. Complete variable domain (other parts from reference TRBV7-2 and TRBJ2-1): GAGVSQSPSNKVTEKGKDVELRCDPISGHTALYWYRQSLGQGLEFLIYFQGNSAPDKSGLPSDRFSAERTGGSVSTLTIQRTQQEDSAVYLCASSLGQGAYNEQFFGPGTRLTVL.

This clone was recorded a few times. The gene calls are TRBV12-2 and TRBJ2-7; the listed D gene, TRBD2, was not tested against the DNA. TRBV12-2 represents a pseudogene. The CDR3 length is 17 residues. CDR3 protein: CASRLGDRRLADYEQYF. The CDR3 DNA is TGTGCAAGTCGCTTAGGCGACCGCCGGCTAGCGGACTACGAGCAGTACTTC.

The chain has TRBV11-2 and TRBJ1-2; TRBD1 might be the D (5 bases). The germline CDR1 and CDR2 sequences are SGHAT and FQNNGV. Trimming stripped 4 bases from V and 7 bases from J, with 10 bases between. This CDR3 spans 12 amino acids. Here the CDR3 reads CASSSAGFGYTF. The CDR3 DNA is TGTGCCAGCAGCTCAGCAGGGTTTGGCTACACCTTC.

The V call is TRBV20-1, the J call TRBJ2-1; D is unresolved. The CDR3 is 11 amino acids. V was clipped by 4 bases and J by 5 bases, with 6 bases between them. Per the germline V gene, CDR1 is DFQATT and CDR2 is SNEGSKA (reference sequence). CDR3: CSANHNNEQFF. The CDR3 DNA follows: TGCAGTGCTAACCATAACAATGAGCAGTTCTTC.

V usage is TRBV4-3 and J usage is TRBJ1-1, with D perhaps TRBD1 (5 bases). The germline gives CDR1 LGHNA, CDR2 YSLEER. This CDR3 contains 13 residues. V was trimmed by 0 bases and J by 11 bases, leaving 13 bases between them. CDR3 sequence (DNA): TGCGCCAGCAGCCAAGAGGCGGAACAGGATGCTTTCTTT. Amino acids: CASSQEAEQDAFF.

The chain uses TRBV6-4 and TRBJ2-1; D may be TRBD1 (5 bases). The CDR3 is 13 residues long. Germline V gene data show CDR1 as MRHNA and CDR2 as SNTAGT. Trimming removed 2 bases from V and 5 bases from J, with 7 bases in between. The CDR3 is CASSDRGHNEQFF. The CDR3 DNA reads TGTGCCAGCAGTGACAGGGGTCACAATGAGCAGTTCTTC.

The chain is built from TRBV4-3 and TRBJ2-1; TRBD1 agrees at 7 bases. The CDR3 contains 15 residues. The germline CDR1 and CDR2 sequences are LGHNA and YSLEER. V lost 3 bases to trimming and J lost 4 bases; unmatched junction nucleotides: 6. The CDR3 is CASSHRDSEYNEQFF. CDR3 in DNA: TGCGCCAGCAGCCACCGGGACAGCGAATACAATGAGCAGTTCTTC.

The chain is built from TRBV28 and TRBJ2-1; D is ambiguous. The CDR3 sequence is 12 residues long. Germline loops: CDR1 MDHEN, CDR2 SYDVKM. V was trimmed by 6 bases and J by 9 bases, leaving 12 bases between them. In DNA form, the CDR3 reads TGTGCCAGCAGCCGACTCGTGGGTGAGCAGTTCTTC. The encoded protein is CASSRLVGEQFF.

This clone is medium-sized (0.01 to 0.1%) within its sample. V is TRBV4-3 and J is TRBJ2-7; 10 bases are a match to TRBD1. CDR1 is LGHNA and CDR2 is YSLEER in the germline V gene. The J segment lost 4 bases and the V segment lost 0 bases, leaving 9 bases of the junction unmatched. The CDR3 totals 17 residues. CDR3 protein: CASSQEGYGDRGYEQYF. The CDR3 DNA reads as TGCGCCAGCAGCCAAGAAGGGTATGGGGACAGGGGTTACGAGCAGTACTTC.

The V call is TRBV6-5, the J call TRBJ1-2; 8 bases agree with TRBD1. J lost 2 bases, V lost 6 bases, and 8 bases had no gene match. Germline CDR1 and CDR2: MNHEY and SVGAGI. The CDR3 has 15 residues. CDR3 protein: CASRSRTGFNYGYTF. The CDR3 region has the DNA TGTGCCAGCAGGAGCCGGACAGGGTTCAACTATGGCTACACCTTC.

The chain carries TRBV7-2 and TRBJ2-7, with D possibly TRBD1 on 5 matching bases. CDR3 length: 14 amino acids. Germline V lookup: CDR1 SGHTA, CDR2 FQGNSA. Trimming took off 4 bases at V and 2 bases at J, with 12 bases between the two ends. CDR3 sequence (DNA): TGTGCCAGCAGCTCTCTGGCAGGGCCCTACGAGCAGTACTTC. It encodes CASSSLAGPYEQYF.

This clone qualifies as large. CDR3 sequence: CASSAQGGTGELFF. Here the CDR3 DNA reads TGTGCCAGCAGTGCCCAAGGGGGCACCGGGGAGCTGTTTTTT. V and J are TRBV6-4 and TRBJ2-2; D may be TRBD1 (6 bases). Germline CDR1 reads MRHNA; CDR2 reads SNTAGT. The CDR3 consists of 14 residues. The germline V and J ends were trimmed by 4 bases and 4 bases, with 10 bases remaining between them.

The rearrangement links TRBV5-4 to TRBJ2-3, with D tentatively TRBD1 or TRBD2 (5 bases each). Looked up from germline, CDR1 is SGHNT and CDR2 is YYREEE (reference sequence). V was cut by 4 bases and J by 0 bases, with 12 bases left in between. This CDR3 spans 15 amino acids. The chain's CDR3 is CASSLGTASTDTQYF. For the CDR3, the DNA is TGTGCCAGCAGCCTCGGGACGGCTAGCACAGATACGCAGTATTTT.

V and J are TRBV4-3 and TRBJ2-6; D ambiguous. V gave up 0 bases and J gave up 0 bases, with 3 bases separating them. The CDR3 is made up of 15 amino acids. Germline V CDR1 and CDR2: LGHNA, YSLEER. DNA for the CDR3: TGCGCCAGCAGCCAAGATCACTCTGGGGCCAACGTCCTGACTTTC. It translates to CASSQDHSGANVLTF.

Concerning this clone: The same CDR3 arises from other DNA sequences in this sample as well. The chain couples TRBV4-3 to TRBJ2-7, with D hard to call. Trimming stripped 1 base from V and 1 base from J, with 11 bases between. Germline V gene data show CDR1 as LGHNA and CDR2 as YSLEER. This CDR3 region has 15 residues. CDR3 in amino acids: CASSQVGDLSYEQYF. In nucleotides, the CDR3 is TGCGCCAGCAGCCAAGTTGGAGATTTATCCTACGAGCAGTACTTC.

The chain is built from TRBV6-4 and TRBJ2-3; 8 bases map to TRBD1. Germline trimming cut 2 bases from V and 0 bases from J; bases unmatched to any gene: 1. The CDR3 contains 15 residues. The germline V gene encodes CDR1 MRHNA and CDR2 SNTAGT. CDR3: CASSDGTGSTDTQYF. DNA for the CDR3: TGTGCCAGCAGTGACGGGACAGGTAGCACAGATACGCAGTATTTT.